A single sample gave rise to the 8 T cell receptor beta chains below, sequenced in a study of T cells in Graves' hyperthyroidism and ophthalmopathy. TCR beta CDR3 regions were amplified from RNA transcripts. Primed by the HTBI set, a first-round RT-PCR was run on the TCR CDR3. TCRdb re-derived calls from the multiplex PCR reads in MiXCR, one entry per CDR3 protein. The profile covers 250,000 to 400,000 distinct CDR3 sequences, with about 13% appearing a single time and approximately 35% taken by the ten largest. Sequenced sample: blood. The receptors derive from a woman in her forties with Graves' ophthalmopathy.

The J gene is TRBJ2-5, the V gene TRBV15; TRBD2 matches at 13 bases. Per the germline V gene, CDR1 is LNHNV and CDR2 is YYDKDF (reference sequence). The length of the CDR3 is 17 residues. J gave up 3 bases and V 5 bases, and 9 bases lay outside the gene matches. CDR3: CATSGRLAGGVKETQYF. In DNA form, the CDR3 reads TGTGCCACCAGCGGCCGACTAGCGGGGGGAGTTAAAGAGACCCAGTACTTC.

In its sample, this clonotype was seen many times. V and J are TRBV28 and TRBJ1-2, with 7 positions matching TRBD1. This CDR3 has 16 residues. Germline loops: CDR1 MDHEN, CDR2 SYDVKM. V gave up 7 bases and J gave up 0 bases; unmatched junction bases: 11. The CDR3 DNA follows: TGTGCCAGCACGGGCGCCGCAGGGGGTCCTAACTATGGCTACACCTTC. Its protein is CASTGAAGGPNYGYTF.

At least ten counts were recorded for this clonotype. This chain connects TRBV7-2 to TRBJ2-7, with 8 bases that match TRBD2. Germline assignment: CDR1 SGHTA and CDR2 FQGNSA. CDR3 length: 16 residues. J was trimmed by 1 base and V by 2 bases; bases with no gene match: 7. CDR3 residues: CASSLYAAGGSYEQYF. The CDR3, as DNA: TGTGCCAGCAGCTTATATGCTGCGGGAGGATCCTACGAGCAGTACTTC.

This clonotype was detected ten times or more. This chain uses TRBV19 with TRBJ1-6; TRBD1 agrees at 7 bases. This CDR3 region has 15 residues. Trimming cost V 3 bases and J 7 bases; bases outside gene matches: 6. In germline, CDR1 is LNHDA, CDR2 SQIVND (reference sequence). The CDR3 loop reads CASSIRTGANSPLHF. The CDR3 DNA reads TGTGCCAGTAGTATCAGGACAGGCGCGAATTCACCCCTCCACTTT. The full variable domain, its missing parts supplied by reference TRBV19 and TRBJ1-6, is DGGITQSPKYLFRKEGQNVTLSCEQNLNHDAMYWYRQDPGQGLRLIYYSQIVNDFQKGDIAEGYSVSREKKESFPLTVTSAQKNPTAFYLCASSIRTGANSPLHFGNGTRLTVT.

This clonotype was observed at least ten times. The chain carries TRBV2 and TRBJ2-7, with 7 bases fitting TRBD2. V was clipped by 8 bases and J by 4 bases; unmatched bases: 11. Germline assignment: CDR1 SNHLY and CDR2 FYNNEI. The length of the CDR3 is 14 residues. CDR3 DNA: TGTGCCAGCGGAGGCGGCGGGAGAGGTTACGAGCAGTACTTC. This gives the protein CASGGGGRGYEQYF.

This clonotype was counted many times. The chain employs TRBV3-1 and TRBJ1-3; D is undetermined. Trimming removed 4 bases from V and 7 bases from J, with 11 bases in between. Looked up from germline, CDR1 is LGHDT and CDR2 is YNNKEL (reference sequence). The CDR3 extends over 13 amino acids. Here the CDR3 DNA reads TGTGCCAGCAGCCGTGGCACACGGAACACCATATATTTT. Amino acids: CASSRGTRNTIYF.

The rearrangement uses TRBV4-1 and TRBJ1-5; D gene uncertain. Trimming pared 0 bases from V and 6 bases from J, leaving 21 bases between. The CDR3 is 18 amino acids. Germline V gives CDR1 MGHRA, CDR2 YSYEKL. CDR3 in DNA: TGCGCCAGCAGCCAAGACCTTCCGGGTGGGGATCGGGGTCAGCCCCAGCATTTT. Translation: CASSQDLPGGDRGQPQHF.

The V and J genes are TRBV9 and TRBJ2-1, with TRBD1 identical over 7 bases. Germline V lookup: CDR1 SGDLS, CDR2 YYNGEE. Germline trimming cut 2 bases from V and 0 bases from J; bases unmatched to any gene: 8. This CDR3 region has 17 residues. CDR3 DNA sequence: TGTGCCAGCAGCGTCCGGCCGACAGGGAGCTCCTACAATGAGCAGTTCTTC. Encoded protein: CASSVRPTGSSYNEQFF.